The next 8 T cell receptor beta chains were all read from a single sample in a study of T cells in localized non-small cell lung cancer. Assay: immunoSEQ multiplex PCR; the TCRdb copy retains only in-frame clones and omits some. The sample records some 25,000 clones, 81% being singletons. The specimen was peripheral blood, collected before any cancer treatment. These receptors were obtained from a man between 35 and 75 years old with stage III squamous cell lung carcinoma.

This clone was seen just once. The chain is built from TRBV11-3 and TRBJ2-2; 8 positions agree with TRBD2. Unmatched junction bases numbered 0, after V lost 0 bases and J lost 6 bases. Germline CDR1 and CDR2: SGHNT and YENEEA. This CDR3 has 14 amino acids. As DNA, the CDR3 is TGTGCCAGCAGCTTAGAGGGACTAGCCGGGGAGCTGTTTTTT. Encoded protein: CASSLEGLAGELFF.

The chain combines TRBV6-5 with TRBJ1-5; perhaps TRBD1 as D (5 bases). This CDR3 has 13 amino acids. V was clipped by 2 bases and J by 9 bases, with 11 bases between them. CDR1 is MNHEY, CDR2 SVGAGI, per germline. CDR3: CASSYGGSRPQHF. DNA for the CDR3: TGTGCCAGCAGTTACGGGGGATCTAGGCCCCAGCATTTT.

CDR3 nucleotides: TGTGCCAGCAGCTCCAAGGACAAGAACACTGAAGCTTTCTTT. Translated, it gives CASSSKDKNTEAFF. The chain is built from TRBV21-1 and TRBJ1-1; the table's D call, TRBD1, has no DNA check behind it. TRBV21-1 constitutes a pseudogene. The CDR3 is 14 residues long.

The chain links TRBV11-2 to TRBJ2-7, with D perhaps given as TRBD1 or TRBD2 (6 bases each). Trimming cost V 2 bases and J 0 bases, with 8 bases left between them. The CDR3 has 14 residues. CDR1 and CDR2 from the germline V gene are SGHAT and FQNNGV. CDR3 coding DNA: TGTGCCAGCAGCTTAAGGGGGGACTCCTACGAGCAGTACTTC. Protein: CASSLRGDSYEQYF.

The chain carries TRBV7-9 and TRBJ2-4; TRBD2 matches at 8 bases. Trimming took 7 bases from V and 1 from J; bases not matched to a gene: 9. There are 16 residues in the CDR3. Germline loops: CDR1 SEHNR, CDR2 FQNEAQ (reference sequence). CDR3 protein: CASTLAGGVAKNIQYF. Here the CDR3 DNA reads TGTGCCAGCACCCTCGCCGGGGGGGTGGCCAAAAACATTCAGTACTTC.

The chain is built from TRBV6-1 and TRBJ2-1; 12 nucleotides align to TRBD1. The CDR3 runs 16 residues. V was clipped by 2 bases and J by 4 bases; unmatched bases: 3. The germline gives CDR1 MNHNS, CDR2 SASEGT. The CDR3 region is CASSERGQGAYNEQFF. The CDR3 DNA reads as TGTGCCAGCAGTGAAAGGGGACAGGGGGCTTACAATGAGCAGTTCTTC.

This clone has more than one count but fewer than ten. The rearrangement joins TRBV5-5 to TRBJ1-5, with no clear D. The CDR3 is 12 amino acids. V lost 7 bases, J lost 0 bases, and 5 bases lay in between. Germline V CDR1 and CDR2: SGHKS, YYEKEE (reference sequence). CDR3 residues: CASSNSNQPQHF. In nucleotides, the CDR3 is TGTGCCAGCTCAAATAGCAATCAGCCCCAGCATTTT. Full variable domain (missing parts from reference TRBV5-5 and TRBJ1-5): DAGVTQSPTHLIKTRGQQVTLRCSPISGHKSVSWYQQVLGQGPQFIFQYYEKEERGRGNFPDRFSARQFPNYSSELNVNALLLGDSALYLCASSNSNQPQHFGDGTRLSIL.

This clone was picked up one time. The V call is TRBV5-1, the J call TRBJ2-2; D is undetermined. The CDR3 is 12 residues long. Germline lookup yields CDR1 SGHRS and CDR2 YFSETQ. V lost 6 bases to trimming and J lost 5 bases, with 8 bases between them. The CDR3 region has the DNA TGCGCCAGCACAGTTGCGACCGGGGAGCTGTTTTTT. This sequence encodes CASTVATGELFF.